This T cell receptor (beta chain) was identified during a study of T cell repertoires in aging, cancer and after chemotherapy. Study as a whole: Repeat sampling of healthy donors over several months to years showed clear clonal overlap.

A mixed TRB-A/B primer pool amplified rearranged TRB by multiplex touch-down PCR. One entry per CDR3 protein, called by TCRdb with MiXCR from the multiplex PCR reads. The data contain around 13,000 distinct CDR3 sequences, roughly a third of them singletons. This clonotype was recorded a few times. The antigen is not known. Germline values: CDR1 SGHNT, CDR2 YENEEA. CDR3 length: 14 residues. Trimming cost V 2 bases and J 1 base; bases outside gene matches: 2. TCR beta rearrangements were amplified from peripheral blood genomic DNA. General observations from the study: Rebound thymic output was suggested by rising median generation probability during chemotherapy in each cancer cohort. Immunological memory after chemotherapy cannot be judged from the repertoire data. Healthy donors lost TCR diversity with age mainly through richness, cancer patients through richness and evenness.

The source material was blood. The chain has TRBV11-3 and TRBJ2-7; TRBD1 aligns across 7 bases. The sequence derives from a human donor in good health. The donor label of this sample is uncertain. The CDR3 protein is CASSLWDSSYEQYF. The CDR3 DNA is TGTGCCAGCAGCTTATGGGACAGTTCCTACGAGCAGTACTTC. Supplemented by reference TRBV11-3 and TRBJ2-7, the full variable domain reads EAGVVQSPRYKIIEKKQPVAFWCNPISGHNTLYWYLQNLGQGPELLIRYENEEAVDDSQLPKDRFSAERLKGVDSTLKIQPAELGDSAVYLCASSLWDSSYEQYFGPGTRLTVT.